This T cell receptor (beta chain) was recorded in a study of OX40 agonist ivuxolimab in advanced cancers. Study at large: Patients were dosed with the agonistic anti-OX40 (CD134) antibody ivuxolimab. Males comprised 82.7% of the group, whose mean age was approximately 60 years (range 23 to 79). Three patients showed partial responses: one hepatocellular carcinoma and two cutaneous melanoma cases.

Any history of autoimmune disease or systemic immunosuppression disqualified patients. There are 14 residues in the CDR3. Germline V gives CDR1 SGHNT, CDR2 YYREEE (reference sequence). V lost 4 bases and J lost 11, with 21 bases in between. The protocol was immunoSEQ multiplex PCR, while the TCRdb copy is restricted to in-frame clones and leaves out a portion. The sample records 60,000 to 80,000 clones, roughly three quarters being singletons. Specimen: CD4+ or CD8+ T cells sorted from blood, collected in a trial of the OX40 agonist ivuxolimab. This sequence joins TRBV5-4 and TRBJ1-1; D ambiguous. This TCR was sampled from an adult with an advanced solid tumor such as melanoma, head and neck, liver or kidney cancer. This chain's CDR3 is CASSPQSTALEAFF. DNA for the CDR3: TGTGCCAGCAGCCCACAATCGACGGCTTTGGAGGCTTTCTTT.